This entry features one T cell receptor beta chain sequence. Its antigen remains unknown. Time point: recipient sample about 28 days before transplant, after cytoreduction. This sample was taken from a study of T cell clonotyping in hematopoietic cell transplantation. Study-wide results and caveats: Without cell sorting, CD4 versus CD8 contributions remain unresolved. Recipient TCR diversity dropped after transplant; expanded clonotypes rose from day 30 to 180.

The CDR3 covers 13 residues. The V end lost 4 bases, the J end lost 1 base, and 7 bases lay between the germline ends. Germline lookup yields CDR1 MDHEN and CDR2 SYDVKM. Clones were sequenced by immunoSEQ multiplex PCR, and TCRdb holds only the in-frame ones, with some missing. Here the sample spans around 80,000 clones, 96% being singletons. The TCR sequence derives from a woman aged 45-65 years with acute myeloid leukemia. Some clones in this sample may be carry-over from other donors' samples. V gene TRBV28 combines with J gene TRBJ1-1, with TRBD1 as a possible D gene (5 bases). The sample in question was peripheral blood mononuclear cells, obtained before stem cell transplant. CDR3 coding DNA: TGTGCCAGCAGTTATGGGACGAACACTGAAGCTTTCTTT. It is translated as CASSYGTNTEAFF.